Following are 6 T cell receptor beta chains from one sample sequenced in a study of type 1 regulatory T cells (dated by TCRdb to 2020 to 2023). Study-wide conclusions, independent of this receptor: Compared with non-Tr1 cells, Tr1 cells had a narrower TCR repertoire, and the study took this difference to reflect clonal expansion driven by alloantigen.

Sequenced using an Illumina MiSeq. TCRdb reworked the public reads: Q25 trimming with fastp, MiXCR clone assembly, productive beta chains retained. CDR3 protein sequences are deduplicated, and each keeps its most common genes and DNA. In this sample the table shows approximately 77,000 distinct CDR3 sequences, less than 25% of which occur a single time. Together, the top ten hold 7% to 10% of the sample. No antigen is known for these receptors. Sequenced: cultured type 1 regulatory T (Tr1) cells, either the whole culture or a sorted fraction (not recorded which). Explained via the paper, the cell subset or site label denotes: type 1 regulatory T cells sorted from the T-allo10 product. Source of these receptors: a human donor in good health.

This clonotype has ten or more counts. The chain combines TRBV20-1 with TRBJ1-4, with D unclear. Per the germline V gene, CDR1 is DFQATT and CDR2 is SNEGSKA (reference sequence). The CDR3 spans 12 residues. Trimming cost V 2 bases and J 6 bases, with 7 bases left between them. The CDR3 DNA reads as TGCAGTGCTAGACCTTTGGATGAAAAACTGTTTTTT. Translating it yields CSARPLDEKLFF.

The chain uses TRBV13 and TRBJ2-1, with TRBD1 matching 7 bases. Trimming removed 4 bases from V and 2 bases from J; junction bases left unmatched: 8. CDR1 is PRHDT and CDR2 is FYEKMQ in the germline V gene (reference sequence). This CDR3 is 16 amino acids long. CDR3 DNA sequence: TGTGCCAGCAGCTCTCCTCAGGGGGTTACCTACAATGAGCAGTTCTTC. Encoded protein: CASSSPQGVTYNEQFF. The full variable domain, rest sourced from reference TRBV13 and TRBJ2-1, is AAGVIQSPRHLIKEKRETATLKCYPIPRHDTVYWYQQGPGQDPQFLISFYEKMQSDKGSIPDRFSAQQFSDYHSELNMSSLELGDSALYFCASSSPQGVTYNEQFFGPGTRLTVL.

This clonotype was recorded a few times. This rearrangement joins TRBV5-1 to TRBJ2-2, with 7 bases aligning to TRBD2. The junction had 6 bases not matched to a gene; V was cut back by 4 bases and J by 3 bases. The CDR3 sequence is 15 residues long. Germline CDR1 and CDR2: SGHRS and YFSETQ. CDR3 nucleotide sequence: TGCGCCAGCAGCCCCGGGACTACATACACCGGGGAGCTGTTTTTT. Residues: CASSPGTTYTGELFF.

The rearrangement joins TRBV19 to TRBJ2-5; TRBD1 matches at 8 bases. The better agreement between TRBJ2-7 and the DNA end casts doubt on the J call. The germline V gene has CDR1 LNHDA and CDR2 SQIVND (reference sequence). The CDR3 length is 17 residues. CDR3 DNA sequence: TGTGCCAGTAGCAGGGGGCAGTTTTCATTCCTAAACTACGAGCAGTACTTC. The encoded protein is CASSRGQFSFLNYEQYF.

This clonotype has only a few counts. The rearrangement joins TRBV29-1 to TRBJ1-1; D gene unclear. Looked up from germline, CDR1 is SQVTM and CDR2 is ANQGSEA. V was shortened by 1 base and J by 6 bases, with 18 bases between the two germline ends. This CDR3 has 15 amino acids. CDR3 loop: CSVEAFERPSSEAFF. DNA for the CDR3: TGCAGCGTTGAAGCCTTCGAAAGACCCTCATCTGAAGCTTTCTTT.

CDR3 coding DNA: TGTGCCAGCAGTTACCTCGGGACGGGGGGCGGCCGCGAGCAGTACTTC. As protein: CASSYLGTGGGREQYF. V and J are TRBV6-5 and TRBJ2-7; D may be TRBD2 (7 bases). The germline gives CDR1 MNHEY, CDR2 SVGAGI. V was shortened by 2 bases and J by 6 bases, with 20 bases between the two germline ends. The CDR3 contains 16 residues.